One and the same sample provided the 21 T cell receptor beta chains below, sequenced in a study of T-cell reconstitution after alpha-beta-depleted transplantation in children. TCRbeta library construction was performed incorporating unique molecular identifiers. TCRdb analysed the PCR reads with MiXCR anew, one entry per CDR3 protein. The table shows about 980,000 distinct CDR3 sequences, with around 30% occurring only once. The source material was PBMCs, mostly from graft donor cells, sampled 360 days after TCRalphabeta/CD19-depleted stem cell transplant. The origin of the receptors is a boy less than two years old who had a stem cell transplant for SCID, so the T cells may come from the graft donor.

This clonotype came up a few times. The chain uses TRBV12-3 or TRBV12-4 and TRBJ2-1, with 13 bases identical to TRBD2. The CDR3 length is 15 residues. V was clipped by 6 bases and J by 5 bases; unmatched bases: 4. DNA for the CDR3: TGTGCCAGCAGCCAGACTAGCGGGGGGCACAATGAGCAGTTCTTC. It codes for CASSQTSGGHNEQFF.

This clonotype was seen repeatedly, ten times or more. CDR3 DNA sequence: TGTGCCAGCAGCTTATTGGCTAGCCAGCGGGGTTACAATGAGCAGTTCTTC. Protein: CASSLLASQRGYNEQFF. This sequence joins TRBV7-9 and TRBJ2-1, with 7 positions matching TRBD2. This CDR3 spans 17 amino acids. Germline-derived CDR1 and CDR2 are SEHNR and FQNEAQ (reference sequence). J was trimmed by 4 bases and V by 2 bases; bases with no gene match: 11. The variable domain in full, completed from reference TRBV7-9 and TRBJ2-1, reads DTGVSQNPRHKITKRGQNVTFRCDPISEHNRLYWYRQTLGQGPEFLTYFQNEAQLEKSRLLSDRFSAERPKGSFSTLEIQRTEQGDSAMYLCASSLLASQRGYNEQFFGPGTRLTVL.

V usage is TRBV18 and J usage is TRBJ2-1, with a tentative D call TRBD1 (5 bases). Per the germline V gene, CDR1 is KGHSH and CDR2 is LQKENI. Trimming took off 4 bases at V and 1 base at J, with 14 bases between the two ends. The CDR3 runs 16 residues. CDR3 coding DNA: TGTGCCAGCTCACGAAGACAGCCCACTTCCTACAATGAGCAGTTCTTC. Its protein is CASSRRQPTSYNEQFF.

The CDR3 sequence: CASSQVVFLGQYF. In DNA, the CDR3 is TGTGCCAGCAGCCAAGTGGTTTTTCTCGGGCAGTACTTC. The V and J genes are TRBV14 and TRBJ2-7; D is ambiguous. The V gene's germline CDR1 is SGHDN and CDR2 FVKESK. CDR3 length: 13 amino acids. With 1 base removed from V and 9 bases from J, the gap between germline ends came to 13 bases.

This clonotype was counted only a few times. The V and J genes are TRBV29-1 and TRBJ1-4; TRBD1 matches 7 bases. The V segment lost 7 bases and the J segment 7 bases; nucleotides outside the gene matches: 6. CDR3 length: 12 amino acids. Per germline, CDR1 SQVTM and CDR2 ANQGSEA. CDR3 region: CSGGGSAEKLFF. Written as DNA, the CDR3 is TGCAGCGGAGGGGGCAGTGCTGAAAAACTGTTTTTT. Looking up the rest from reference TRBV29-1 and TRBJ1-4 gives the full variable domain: SAVISQKPSRDICQRGTSLTIQCQVDSQVTMMFWYRQQPGQSLTLIATANQGSEATYESGFVIDKFPISRPNLTFSTLTVSNMSPEDSSIYLCSGGGSAEKLFFGSGTQLSVL.

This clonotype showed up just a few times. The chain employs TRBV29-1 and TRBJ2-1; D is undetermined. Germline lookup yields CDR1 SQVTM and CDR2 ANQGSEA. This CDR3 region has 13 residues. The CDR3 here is CSFTWGTYNEQFF. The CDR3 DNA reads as TGCAGTTTTACCTGGGGAACCTACAATGAGCAGTTCTTC.

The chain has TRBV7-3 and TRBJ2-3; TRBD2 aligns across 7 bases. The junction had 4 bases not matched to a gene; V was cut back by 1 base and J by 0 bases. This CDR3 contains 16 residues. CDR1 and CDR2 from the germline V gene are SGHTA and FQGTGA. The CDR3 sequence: CASSLKGGGSTDTQYF. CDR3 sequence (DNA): TGTGCCAGCAGCTTAAAGGGCGGGGGAAGCACAGATACGCAGTATTTT.

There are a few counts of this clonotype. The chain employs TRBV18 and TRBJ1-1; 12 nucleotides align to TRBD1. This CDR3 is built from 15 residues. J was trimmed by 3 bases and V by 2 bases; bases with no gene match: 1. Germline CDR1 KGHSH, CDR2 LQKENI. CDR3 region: CASSPGTGGYTEAFF. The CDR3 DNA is TGTGCCAGCTCACCAGGGACAGGGGGCTACACTGAAGCTTTCTTT.

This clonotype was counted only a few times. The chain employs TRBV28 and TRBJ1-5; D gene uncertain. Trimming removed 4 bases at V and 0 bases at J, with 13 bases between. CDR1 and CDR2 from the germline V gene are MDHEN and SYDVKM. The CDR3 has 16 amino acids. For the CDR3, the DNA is TGTGCCAGCAGTTCCCTGAGTCATTATAGCAATCAGCCCCAGCATTTT. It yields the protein CASSSLSHYSNQPQHF.

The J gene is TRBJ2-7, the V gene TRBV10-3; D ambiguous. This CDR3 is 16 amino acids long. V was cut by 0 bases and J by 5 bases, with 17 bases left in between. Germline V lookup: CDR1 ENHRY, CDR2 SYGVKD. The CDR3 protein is CAISESPPEDGDEQYF. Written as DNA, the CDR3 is TGTGCCATCAGTGAGTCCCCACCCGAGGATGGGGACGAGCAGTACTTC.

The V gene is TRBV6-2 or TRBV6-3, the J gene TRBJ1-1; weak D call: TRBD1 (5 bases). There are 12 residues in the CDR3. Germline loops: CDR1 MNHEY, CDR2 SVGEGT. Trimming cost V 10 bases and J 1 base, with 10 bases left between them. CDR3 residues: CAIQGRNTEAFF. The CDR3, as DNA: TGTGCCATCCAGGGCCGGAACACTGAAGCTTTCTTT.

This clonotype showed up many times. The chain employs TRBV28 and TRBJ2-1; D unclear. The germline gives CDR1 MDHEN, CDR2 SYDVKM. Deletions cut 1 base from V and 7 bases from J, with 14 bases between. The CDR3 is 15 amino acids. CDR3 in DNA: TGTGCCAGCAGTTTATTTCATGGCTACCTTAATGAGCAGTTCTTC. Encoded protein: CASSLFHGYLNEQFF. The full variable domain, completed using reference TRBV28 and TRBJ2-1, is DVKVTQSSRYLVKRTGEKVFLECVQDMDHENMFWYRQDPGLGLRLIYFSYDVKMKEKGDIPEGYSVSREKKERFSLILESASTNQTSMYLCASSLFHGYLNEQFFGPGTRLTVL.

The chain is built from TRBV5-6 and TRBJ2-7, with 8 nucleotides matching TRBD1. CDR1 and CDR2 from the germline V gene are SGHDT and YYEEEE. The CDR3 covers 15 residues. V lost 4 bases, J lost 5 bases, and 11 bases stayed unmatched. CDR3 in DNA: TGTGCCAGCAGCCTCTATGGACAGGGAAAACACGAGCAGTACTTC. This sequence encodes CASSLYGQGKHEQYF. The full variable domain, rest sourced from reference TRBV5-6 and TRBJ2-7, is DAGVTQSPTHLIKTRGQQVTLRCSPKSGHDTVSWYQQALGQGPQFIFQYYEEEERQRGNFPDRFSGHQFPNYSSELNVNALLLGDSALYLCASSLYGQGKHEQYFGPGTRLTVT.

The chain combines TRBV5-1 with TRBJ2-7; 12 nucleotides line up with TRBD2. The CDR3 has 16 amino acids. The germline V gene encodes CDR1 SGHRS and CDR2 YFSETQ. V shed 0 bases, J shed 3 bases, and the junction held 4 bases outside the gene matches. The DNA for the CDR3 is TGCGCCAGCAGCTTGGCTAGCGGGGGGGCGAGCTACGAGCAGTACTTC. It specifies CASSLASGGASYEQYF.

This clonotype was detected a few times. The CDR3 reads CASRPGQYLVNEQFF. CDR3 nucleotide sequence: TGTGCCAGCAGACCGGGACAGTACCTAGTCAATGAGCAGTTCTTC. The chain uses TRBV6-1 and TRBJ2-1; 7 nucleotides line up with TRBD1. CDR3 length equals 15 residues. Germline CDR1 is MNHNS and CDR2 is SASEGT. The V and J ends lost 6 bases and 6 bases, in that order; junction bases with no gene match: 11.

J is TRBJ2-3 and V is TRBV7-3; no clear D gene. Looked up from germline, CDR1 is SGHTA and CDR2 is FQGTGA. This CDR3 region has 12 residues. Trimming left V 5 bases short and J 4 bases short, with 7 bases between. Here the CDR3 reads CASSIGSDTQYF. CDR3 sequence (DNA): TGTGCCAGCAGCATTGGCTCAGATACGCAGTATTTT.

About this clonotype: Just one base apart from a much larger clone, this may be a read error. CDR3 loop: CASSAEGGWGDTQYF. The CDR3 DNA is TGTGCCAGCAGCGCAGAGGGGGGCTGGGGAGATACGCAGTATTTT. The V and J genes are TRBV9 and TRBJ2-3; the D call may be TRBD1 or TRBD2 (6 bases each). The V and J ends lost 3 bases and 5 bases respectively, with 16 bases between them. Germline lookup yields CDR1 SGDLS and CDR2 YYNGEE. The CDR3 has 15 amino acids.

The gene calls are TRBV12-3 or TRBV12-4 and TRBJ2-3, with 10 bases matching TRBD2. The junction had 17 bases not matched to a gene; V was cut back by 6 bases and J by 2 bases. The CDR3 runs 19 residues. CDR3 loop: CASRGVERGGRHHTDTQYF. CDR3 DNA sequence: TGTGCCAGCAGGGGCGTGGAGCGGGGGGGCAGGCACCACACAGATACGCAGTATTTT.

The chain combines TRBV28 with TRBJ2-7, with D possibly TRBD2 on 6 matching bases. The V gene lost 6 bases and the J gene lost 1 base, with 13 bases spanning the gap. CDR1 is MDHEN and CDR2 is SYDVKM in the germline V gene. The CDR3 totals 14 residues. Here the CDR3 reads CASRFTGTSYEQYF. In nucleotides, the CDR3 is TGTGCCAGCAGATTTACCGGGACTTCCTACGAGCAGTACTTC.

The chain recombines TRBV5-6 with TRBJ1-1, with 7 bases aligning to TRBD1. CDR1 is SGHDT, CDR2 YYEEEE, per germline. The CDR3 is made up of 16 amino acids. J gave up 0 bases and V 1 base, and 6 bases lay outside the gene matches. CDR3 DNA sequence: TGTGCCAGCAGCTTGTGGGTGACAGGGATGAACACTGAAGCTTTCTTT. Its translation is CASSLWVTGMNTEAFF. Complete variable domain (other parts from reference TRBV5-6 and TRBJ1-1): DAGVTQSPTHLIKTRGQQVTLRCSPKSGHDTVSWYQQALGQGPQFIFQYYEEEERQRGNFPDRFSGHQFPNYSSELNVNALLLGDSALYLCASSLWVTGMNTEAFFGQGTRLTVV.

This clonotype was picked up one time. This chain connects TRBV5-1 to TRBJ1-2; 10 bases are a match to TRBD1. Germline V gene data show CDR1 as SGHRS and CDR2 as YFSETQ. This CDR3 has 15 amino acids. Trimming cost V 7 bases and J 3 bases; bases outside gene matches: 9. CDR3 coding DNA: TGCGCCAGCGGGATCGGGACAGGGGTTGACTATGGCTACACCTTC. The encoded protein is CASGIGTGVDYGYTF.